The 19 T cell receptor beta chains below all came from one sample that was sequenced in a study of PD-1 blockade in mismatch repair-deficient tumors. Clones were sequenced by immunoSEQ multiplex PCR, and TCRdb holds only the in-frame ones, with some missing. The repertoire holds fewer than 45,000 clones, with approximately 84% as singletons. The source was peripheral blood, collected about 76 weeks after starting pembrolizumab. The receptors come from an adult with mismatch repair-deficient cancer.

The J gene is TRBJ1-5, the V gene TRBV4-2; possible D gene TRBD1, 6 bases. CDR3 length: 18 residues. Germline V gene lookup returns CDR1 LGHNA and CDR2 YNFKEQ. The germline V and J ends were trimmed by 1 base and 3 bases, with 19 bases remaining between them. The CDR3 reads CASSQAGGSPSFNQPQHF. CDR3 nucleotide sequence: TGTGCCAGCAGCCAAGCTGGGGGCAGCCCCTCCTTCAATCAGCCCCAGCATTTT.

The chain combines TRBV29-1 with TRBJ2-7, with 11 bases aligning to TRBD2. The CDR3 runs 15 residues. After removal of 4 bases from V and 3 bases from J, the junction contained 8 bases not matched to a gene. CDR1 is SQVTM and CDR2 is ANQGSEA in the germline V gene. The CDR3 spells CSVVRTSGLIYEQYF. Written as DNA, the CDR3 is TGCAGCGTTGTCCGGACTAGCGGGCTAATCTACGAGCAGTACTTC.

This chain uses TRBV18 with TRBJ2-4; D may match TRBD1 or TRBD2 (6 bases each). With 3 bases removed from V and 7 bases from J, the gap between germline ends came to 16 bases. Germline V gene lookup returns CDR1 KGHSH and CDR2 LQKENI. This CDR3 contains 15 residues. The CDR3 spells CASSPLDGGVNIQYF. The CDR3 bases are TGTGCCAGCTCACCCCTCGACGGGGGCGTCAACATTCAGTACTTC.

This clone has more than one count but fewer than ten. This rearrangement joins TRBV11-1 to TRBJ2-2, with D unclear. The CDR3 is made up of 15 amino acids. V was trimmed by 1 base and J by 4 bases, leaving 10 bases between them. CDR1 and CDR2 (germline): SGHAT, FQDESV (reference sequence). CDR3 nucleotide sequence: TGTGCCAGCAGCTTAGACCAGTCGACCACCGGGGAGCTGTTTTTT. It yields the protein CASSLDQSTTGELFF.

This chain links TRBV4-3 with TRBJ1-2, with D possibly TRBD1 on 6 matching bases. Trimming removed 4 bases at V and 4 bases at J, with 25 bases between. Germline assignment: CDR1 LGHNA and CDR2 YSLEER. This CDR3 has 18 amino acids. CDR3 region: CASSPALKGQLTTYGYTF. As DNA, the CDR3 is TGCGCCAGCAGCCCAGCCCTAAAGGGACAACTAACAACCTATGGCTACACCTTC.

The V gene is TRBV5-4, the J gene TRBJ2-3; tentative D call: TRBD2 (6 bases). In germline, CDR1 is SGHNT, CDR2 YYREEE (reference sequence). The CDR3 has 16 amino acids. Trimming removed 4 bases from V and 0 bases from J, with 15 bases in between. CDR3 DNA: TGTGCCAGCAGCCCTTCCCAGCGGGTGAGCACAGATACGCAGTATTTT. It specifies CASSPSQRVSTDTQYF.

This chain uses TRBV27 with TRBJ1-1, with 9 bases identical to TRBD1. There are 14 residues in the CDR3. V gave up 7 bases and J gave up 6 bases; unmatched junction bases: 9. Germline-derived CDR1 and CDR2 are MNHEY and SMNVEV (reference sequence). For the CDR3, the DNA is TGTGCCAGCATCATGGGACAGGGAGCTTCTGAAGCTTTCTTT. Translating it yields CASIMGQGASEAFF.

CDR3 coding DNA: TGTGCCAGCAGCTTATACGGACAGGGGGCCTATGGCTACACCTTC. Its protein is CASSLYGQGAYGYTF. This chain uses TRBV11-3 with TRBJ1-2; 11 nucleotides agree with TRBD1. This CDR3 is built from 15 residues. The germline gives CDR1 SGHNT, CDR2 YENEEA. V lost 2 bases, J lost 4 bases, and 3 bases stayed unmatched.

On this clone itself: The junction differs from germline at one of its ends, possibly a read error. This chain connects TRBV7-7 to TRBJ2-5; D remains ambiguous. The CDR3 extends over 14 amino acids. CDR1 and CDR2 from the germline V gene are SSHAT and FNYEAQ (reference sequence). The CDR3 spells CASSPSPREETQYF. The CDR3 coding sequence is TGTGCTAGCAGCCCAAGCCCCAGAGAAGAGACCCAGTACTTC.

This clone was counted a single time. The V call is TRBV5-1, the J call TRBJ1-2; 12 positions match TRBD1. The length of the CDR3 is 16 residues. CDR1 is SGHRS and CDR2 is YFSETQ in the germline V gene. The V segment lost 0 bases and the J segment 8 bases; nucleotides outside the gene matches: 8. In nucleotides, the CDR3 is TGCGCCAGCAGCTTGGATCCCGGGACAGGGGGCGGCGGCTACACCTTC. It yields the protein CASSLDPGTGGGGYTF.

This clone appeared once. The chain joins TRBV28 to TRBJ1-5; possible D gene TRBD1, 6 bases. Germline-derived CDR1 and CDR2 are MDHEN and SYDVKM. The CDR3 is 12 residues long. The CDR3, as DNA: TGTGCAATCAGGGGTCCCAATCAGCCCCAGCATTTT. As protein: CAIRGPNQPQHF.

The CDR3 here is CASSGPASSGNTIYF. CDR3 nucleotides: TGTGCCAGCAGCGGCCCGGCGAGCTCTGGAAACACCATATATTTT. The chain employs TRBV7-9 and TRBJ1-3; no clear D. The CDR3 is 15 amino acids. Germline-derived CDR1 and CDR2 are SEHNR and FQNEAQ (reference sequence). V lost 5 bases and J lost 0, with 11 bases in between.

The gene calls are TRBV25-1 and TRBJ2-1; no definite D call. The germline V gene has CDR1 MGHDK and CDR2 SYGVNS. The length of the CDR3 is 14 residues. Trimming pared 3 bases from V and 1 base from J, leaving 7 bases between. The CDR3 DNA is TGTGCCAGCAGTGACAGAATTTCCTACAATGAGCAGTTCTTC. This sequence encodes CASSDRISYNEQFF.

This sequence joins TRBV19 and TRBJ1-3, with D uncertain. The V end was cut by 5 bases, the J end by 0 bases, with 11 bases between. This CDR3 is 15 amino acids long. Per germline, CDR1 LNHDA and CDR2 SQIVND (reference sequence). The CDR3 nucleotides read TGTGCCAGTAGTCTAGGATCCGTCTCTGGAAACACCATATATTTT. It codes for CASSLGSVSGNTIYF.

The chain links TRBV6-7 to TRBJ2-3; 10 bases line up with TRBD2. TRBV6-7 is identified as an open reading frame with a role that is uncertain. V lost 6 bases and J lost 4; bases outside the gene matches: 10. CDR3 length equals 16 residues. CDR3 in DNA: TGTGCCAGCAGCAGACAGCGGGAGGGCGGGTCAGATACGCAGTATTTT. It specifies CASSRQREGGSDTQYF.

V is TRBV5-6 and J is TRBJ2-1, with TRBD2 matching over 12 bases. V trimming: 4 bases; J trimming: 7 bases; junction bases outside the gene matches: 9. This CDR3 is 16 amino acids long. Germline assignment: CDR1 SGHDT and CDR2 YYEEEE. The CDR3 nucleotides read TGTGCCAGCAGCCCCACCGGGACTAGCGGGCATAATGAGCAGTTCTTC. Its translation is CASSPTGTSGHNEQFF. The whole variable domain, filled in from reference TRBV5-6 and TRBJ2-1, reads DAGVTQSPTHLIKTRGQQVTLRCSPKSGHDTVSWYQQALGQGPQFIFQYYEEEERQRGNFPDRFSGHQFPNYSSELNVNALLLGDSALYLCASSPTGTSGHNEQFFGPGTRLTVL.

The gene calls are TRBV6-6 and TRBJ1-5, with 12 bases matching TRBD1. Trimming took 8 bases from V and 5 from J; bases not matched to a gene: 4. Germline CDR1 reads MNHNY; CDR2 reads SVGAGI (reference sequence). The CDR3 spans 14 residues. The CDR3 spells CASLGQGAHQPQHF. The CDR3, as DNA: TGTGCCAGCTTGGGACAGGGGGCGCATCAGCCCCAGCATTTT.

Comment on this clone: The same CDR3 arises from other DNA sequences in this sample as well. V and J are TRBV18 and TRBJ1-2; 8 bases align to TRBD1. The CDR3 is made up of 13 amino acids. CDR1 and CDR2 from the germline V gene are KGHSH and LQKENI. With V trimmed by 3 bases and J by 7 bases, 4 bases remained unmatched. CDR3 sequence (DNA): TGTGCCAGCTCACCCGGACAGGGAGGTGGCTACACCTTC. The encoded protein is CASSPGQGGGYTF. Supplemented by reference TRBV18 and TRBJ1-2, the full variable domain reads NAGVMQNPRHLVRRRGQEARLRCSPMKGHSHVYWYRQLPEEGLKFMVYLQKENIIDESGMPKERFSAEFPKEGPSILRIQQVVRGDSAAYFCASSPGQGGGYTFGSGTRLTVV.

The chain is built from TRBV11-3 and TRBJ2-1; 10 nucleotides line up with TRBD2. The germline V gene has CDR1 SGHNT and CDR2 YENEEA. CDR3 size: 16 residues. V was pared by 0 bases and J by 8 bases, with 7 bases of the junction left unmatched. CDR3 sequence: CASSLDWPSGSDEQFF. CDR3 DNA: TGTGCCAGCAGCTTAGATTGGCCTAGCGGGAGCGATGAGCAGTTCTTC. Using reference TRBV11-3 and TRBJ2-1 for the parts outside the CDR3, the full variable domain is EAGVVQSPRYKIIEKKQPVAFWCNPISGHNTLYWYLQNLGQGPELLIRYENEEAVDDSQLPKDRFSAERLKGVDSTLKIQPAELGDSAVYLCASSLDWPSGSDEQFFGPGTRLTVL.